This TCR beta chain was obtained from a study of CXCR3-negative and CXCR3-positive naive CD8 T cells. Study results and limitations: CXCR3-expressing naive cells carried TRB CDR3s more hydrophobic than those of CXCR3-negative naive cells. Relative to memory CD8+ cells, whose diversity was much lower, both naive subsets had comparably high diversity. Naive CXCR3-positive and CXCR3-negative cells shared TRBV-TRBJ usage; memory cells diverged.

Notes on this clonotype: Its target is unknown.

CDR1 LGHNA and CDR2 YSLEER come from the germline V gene. This CDR3 comprises 15 residues. Preparation of TRB cDNA libraries relied on 5' RACE carrying UMI labels. TCRdb re-analyzed the 5' RACE reads; it lists each CDR3 protein once, without DNA. The ten most abundant clones cover 0.56% of a sample with about 53,000 distinct CDR3 sequences. The chain recombines TRBV4-3 with TRBJ2-2; TCRdb names TRBD2, which stays unverified in the absence of DNA. This receptor was taken from a human donor in good health. Some clones in this sample may be carry-over from other donors' samples. Material: naive CXCR3+ CD8+ T cells from blood. Noted subset: CD45RO-CCR7+CD27+CD95- naive CD8+ T cells expressing CXCR3 (TNR3+). CDR3 in amino acids: CASSQVAGTPGELFF.